The 24 T cell receptor beta chains below all came from one sample that was sequenced in a study of cytomegalovirus exposure and HLA in healthy donors. The PCR ran on 60 Vbeta and 13 Jbeta primers. TCRdb's copy holds only in-frame clones and misses some; the assay was immunoSEQ multiplex PCR. The table includes over 95,000 clones, 77% detected once. The material sequenced was PBMCs. Receptor source: a man aged 40-49 years in good health and CMV-seropositive.

This chain connects TRBV19 to TRBJ1-1; 7 positions agree with TRBD1. CDR3 size: 15 residues. Per the germline V gene, CDR1 is LNHDA and CDR2 is SQIVND (reference sequence). V lost 5 bases and J lost 4; bases outside the gene matches: 10. The CDR3 here is CASSPERQGSTEAFF. Here the CDR3 DNA reads TGTGCCAGTAGTCCGGAGAGACAGGGATCCACTGAAGCTTTCTTT. Looking up the rest from reference TRBV19 and TRBJ1-1 gives the full variable domain: DGGITQSPKYLFRKEGQNVTLSCEQNLNHDAMYWYRQDPGQGLRLIYYSQIVNDFQKGDIAEGYSVSREKKESFPLTVTSAQKNPTAFYLCASSPERQGSTEAFFGQGTRLTVV.

This rearrangement joins TRBV18 to TRBJ1-6; D remains unclear. The ends were cut back, 4 bases at V and 14 bases at J, with 24 bases in the middle. This CDR3 comprises 16 residues. The germline CDR1 and CDR2 sequences are KGHSH and LQKENI. CDR3 nucleotides: TGTGCCAGCTCACAGATCCCGGGTCCGTTTGGAGTCACCCTCCACTTT. It codes for CASSQIPGPFGVTLHF.

The gene calls are TRBV4-2 and TRBJ1-6; D perhaps matches TRBD1 (6 bases). The CDR3 covers 15 residues. CDR1 is LGHNA and CDR2 is YNFKEQ in the germline V gene. Deletions cut 2 bases from V and 13 bases from J, with 18 bases between. The CDR3 nucleotides are TGTGCCAGCAGCCAAAAGACCCCAGGGGACGCCCCCCTCCACTTT. Protein product: CASSQKTPGDAPLHF.

This chain joins TRBV30 and TRBJ2-3, with D unresolved. Trimming pared 1 base from V and 6 bases from J, leaving 8 bases between. CDR1 is GTSNPN, CDR2 SVGIG, per germline (reference sequence). CDR3 length equals 12 residues. The CDR3 DNA sequence: TGTGCCTGGAGTGGTAGCTACGATACGCAGTATTTT. This codes for CAWSGSYDTQYF.

This clone was counted a single time. One end of the junction is discordant with germline, which a read error may explain. The chain has TRBV7-9 and TRBJ1-2, with TRBD1 matching 9 bases. Germline values: CDR1 SEHNR, CDR2 FQNEAQ (reference sequence). This CDR3 is 16 amino acids long. CDR3 bases: TGTTCCAGCAGACCCCCCTCAACAGGGGGCGCGAGTGGCTACACCTTC. This translates into CSSRPPSTGGASGYTF.

This clone showed up just a few times. This sample includes further DNA sequences coding for the same CDR3. The CDR3 reads CASSLARDSEAFF. CDR3 nucleotide sequence: TGTGCCAGCAGCTTAGCCCGGGACAGTGAAGCTTTCTTT. The chain recombines TRBV7-9 with TRBJ1-1; 7 bases fit TRBD1. The ends lost 0 bases at V and 7 bases at J; junction bases unmatched: 2. Germline lookup yields CDR1 SEHNR and CDR2 FQNEAQ (reference sequence). CDR3 length: 13 amino acids.

V and J are TRBV18 and TRBJ2-7, with unresolved D. CDR1 KGHSH and CDR2 LQKENI come from the germline V gene. The ends were cut back, 0 bases at V and 0 bases at J, with 6 bases in the middle. The CDR3 is 14 residues long. CDR3 nucleotide sequence: TGTGCCAGCTCACCACCGGAGAGCTCCTACGAGCAGTACTTC. It is translated as CASSPPESSYEQYF.

This clone was detected once. V usage is TRBV11-2 and J usage is TRBJ2-5; 8 bases fit TRBD2. Trimming at V came to 8 bases and at J to 1 base, leaving 9 bases not matched to a gene. The CDR3 has 15 residues. Germline V gene data show CDR1 as SGHAT and CDR2 as FQNNGV. CDR3: CASGRAAGVQETQYF. CDR3 sequence (DNA): TGTGCCAGCGGCCGAGCAGCGGGGGTCCAAGAGACCCAGTACTTC. Based on the CDR3 plus reference TRBV11-2 and TRBJ2-5, the full variable domain is EAGVAQSPRYKIIEKRQSVAFWCNPISGHATLYWYQQILGQGPKLLIQFQNNGVVDDSQLPKDRFSAERLKGVDSTLKIQPAKLEDSAVYLCASGRAAGVQETQYFGPGTRLLVL.

V is TRBV7-3 and J is TRBJ2-5, with D maybe TRBD1 (5 bases). The V and J ends lost 5 bases and 2 bases respectively, with 15 bases between them. CDR1 is SGHTA, CDR2 FQGTGA, per germline. The length of the CDR3 is 15 residues. The CDR3 loop reads CASSRSQGHQETQYF. The CDR3 bases are TGTGCCAGCAGCCGGAGTCAGGGTCATCAAGAGACCCAGTACTTC.

The rearrangement links TRBV5-6 to TRBJ1-5; 8 bases match TRBD1. CDR3 size: 16 residues. Losses at the gene ends were 0 bases for V and 4 bases for J; bases not matched to a gene: 6. The germline V gene encodes CDR1 SGHDT and CDR2 YYEEEE. DNA of the CDR3: TGTGCCAGCAGCTTGGGGGGACAGGACATTAATCAGCCCCAGCATTTT. Protein product: CASSLGGQDINQPQHF.

The rearrangement links TRBV7-9 to TRBJ1-5, with a possible D match to TRBD1 (5 bases). CDR3 size: 13 residues. The germline V and J ends were trimmed by 5 bases and 11 bases, with 16 bases remaining between them. CDR1 is SEHNR, CDR2 FQNEAQ, per germline (reference sequence). CDR3 in DNA: TGTGCCAGCAGCACATCTCACCGGGGGACCCAGCATTTT. This codes for CASSTSHRGTQHF. Using reference TRBV7-9 and TRBJ1-5 for the parts outside the CDR3, the full variable domain is DTGVSQNPRHKITKRGQNVTFRCDPISEHNRLYWYRQTLGQGPEFLTYFQNEAQLEKSRLLSDRFSAERPKGSFSTLEIQRTEQGDSAMYLCASSTSHRGTQHFGDGTRLSIL.

The chain couples TRBV28 to TRBJ1-6; TRBD1 aligns across 8 bases. Unmatched junction bases numbered 5, after V lost 3 bases and J lost 7 bases. CDR3 length: 15 amino acids. Germline V lookup: CDR1 MDHEN, CDR2 SYDVKM. The DNA for the CDR3 is TGTGCCAGCAGTTTTTCTGCAGGGGGCAATTCACCCCTCCACTTT. Its translation: CASSFSAGGNSPLHF. Based on the CDR3 plus reference TRBV28 and TRBJ1-6, the full variable domain is DVKVTQSSRYLVKRTGEKVFLECVQDMDHENMFWYRQDPGLGLRLIYFSYDVKMKEKGDIPEGYSVSREKKERFSLILESASTNQTSMYLCASSFSAGGNSPLHFGNGTRLTVT.

The table lists this clone with a few counts. This chain connects TRBV7-8 to TRBJ1-5; D might be TRBD1 (5 bases). V lost 3 bases and J 3 bases, leaving 15 bases between the germline ends. The CDR3 is 16 amino acids. CDR1 is SGHVS, CDR2 FQNEAQ, per germline. CDR3 nucleotides: TGTGCCAGCAGCTTGAAGGGGAATACAGTCAATCAGCCCCAGCATTTT. Translating it yields CASSLKGNTVNQPQHF.

This clone was counted between two and nine times. An end of the junction differs from the germline gene, which may be a read error. V usage is TRBV7-9 and J usage is TRBJ2-7; 7 bases line up with TRBD1. The CDR3 is 13 amino acids. Germline loops: CDR1 SEHNR, CDR2 FQNEAQ (reference sequence). The CDR3 sequence: CSSEGDSSYEQYF. The CDR3 nucleotides read TGTTCCAGTGAAGGGGACAGTTCCTACGAGCAGTACTTC.

This clone occurred a few times. V and J are TRBV27 and TRBJ2-7; no definite D call. Looked up from germline, CDR1 is MNHEY and CDR2 is SMNVEV (reference sequence). The CDR3 spans 13 residues. Trimming pared 0 bases from V and 2 bases from J, leaving 5 bases between. CDR3 in DNA: TGTGCCAGCAGTTTATCTTCTACCTACGAGCAGTACTTC. It is translated as CASSLSSTYEQYF.

The J gene is TRBJ2-7, the V gene TRBV29-1; TRBD2 matches 7 bases. V dropped 5 bases and J dropped 4; count of bases not matched to a gene: 20. Germline V CDR1 and CDR2: SQVTM, ANQGSEA. This CDR3 is 17 amino acids long. For the CDR3, the DNA is TGCAGCGTTCGGGGAGCCCTGGGACTAAATACCCGGTACGAGCAGTACTTC. Translating it yields CSVRGALGLNTRYEQYF.

V and J are TRBV7-2 and TRBJ1-1, with 10 bases identical to TRBD1. Germline V gene lookup returns CDR1 SGHTA and CDR2 FQGNSA. Trimming removed 5 bases from V and 5 bases from J; junction bases left unmatched: 8. The CDR3 is 15 amino acids. CDR3 coding DNA: TGTGCCAGCAGCATACGAGGACAGGGGGGTACTGAAGCTTTCTTT. This sequence encodes CASSIRGQGGTEAFF.

The genes are TRBV7-3 and TRBJ2-3; TRBD2 matches at 8 bases. Unmatched junction bases numbered 15, after V lost 5 bases and J lost 8 bases. Germline V gene sequence: CDR1 SGHTA, CDR2 FQGTGA. The CDR3 extends over 16 amino acids. The CDR3 nucleotides are TGTGCCAGCAGCCTCCTCGGGGGGGGACTCGTCGGTACGCAGTATTTT. Its translation is CASSLLGGGLVGTQYF.

The CDR3: CASSLWGRADTGELFF. In nucleotides, the CDR3 is TGTGCCAGCAGTTTATGGGGCAGGGCGGACACCGGGGAGCTGTTTTTT. V and J are TRBV28 and TRBJ2-2; TRBD1 is a possible D gene (5 bases). Trimming left V 0 bases short and J 3 bases short, with 11 bases between. Looked up from germline, CDR1 is MDHEN and CDR2 is SYDVKM. This CDR3 has 16 residues.

The chain is built from TRBV5-6 and TRBJ2-1; D may be TRBD1 (6 bases). CDR3 length equals 16 residues. Germline assignment: CDR1 SGHDT and CDR2 YYEEEE. Deletions cut 4 bases from V and 0 bases from J, with 14 bases between. CDR3 bases: TGTGCCAGCAGCCCAGACAGGACGAGCTCCTACAATGAGCAGTTCTTC. It translates to CASSPDRTSSYNEQFF. The whole variable domain, filled in from reference TRBV5-6 and TRBJ2-1, reads DAGVTQSPTHLIKTRGQQVTLRCSPKSGHDTVSWYQQALGQGPQFIFQYYEEEERQRGNFPDRFSGHQFPNYSSELNVNALLLGDSALYLCASSPDRTSSYNEQFFGPGTRLTVL.

The rearrangement uses TRBV6-6 and TRBJ1-2; D is possibly TRBD1 (6 bases). CDR1 is MNHNY and CDR2 is SVGAGI in the germline V gene (reference sequence). The V end lost 10 bases, the J end lost 2 bases, and 8 bases lay between the germline ends. This CDR3 region has 11 residues. CDR3 loop: CATDRNYGYTF. Written as DNA, the CDR3 is TGTGCCACCGACAGGAACTATGGCTACACCTTC.

This rearrangement joins TRBV6-1 to TRBJ1-5; 7 positions match TRBD1. The CDR3 covers 13 residues. The germline V gene encodes CDR1 MNHNS and CDR2 SASEGT. V shed 7 bases, J shed 7 bases, and the junction held 7 bases outside the gene matches. For the CDR3, the DNA is TGTGCCAGCACCGAGACAGGGCACCAGCCCCAGCATTTT. Translated: CASTETGHQPQHF.

This clone was picked up a small number of times. The CDR3 region is CASCWGRMDRGASEQYF. For the CDR3, the DNA is TGTGCCAGCTGTTGGGGCAGGATGGACAGGGGAGCAAGCGAGCAGTACTTC. The chain recombines TRBV2 with TRBJ2-7; TRBD1 aligns across 9 bases. Per germline, CDR1 SNHLY and CDR2 FYNNEI. V lost 8 bases to trimming and J lost 6 bases; unmatched junction nucleotides: 20. The CDR3 sequence is 17 residues long.

This clone was recorded a few times. Within the sample, other DNA sequences also encode this same CDR3. J is TRBJ1-2 and V is TRBV19; D is ambiguous. This CDR3 spans 13 amino acids. CDR1 and CDR2 (germline): LNHDA, SQIVND (reference sequence). Trimming removed 1 base at V and 3 bases at J, with 6 bases between. The CDR3 sequence: CASSIVGDYGYTF. CDR3 DNA sequence: TGTGCCAGTAGTATAGTCGGGGACTATGGCTACACCTTC.